Listed below are T cell receptor beta chains from one sample, sequenced in a study of regulatory T cells in long-lasting Graves disease. A single record per CDR3 protein comes from TCRdb applying MiXCR to the multiplex PCR reads. Among approximately 250,000 distinct CDR3 sequences, 18% were seen once, and the ten largest hold approximately 24%. Sequencing was performed on peripheral blood mononuclear cells (PBMCs), taken at new diagnosis, from a patient treated with antithyroid drugs. Every receptor here comes from a female donor with Graves disease. The CDR3 runs from the conserved cysteine through the conserved F or W. The order of the fields is V gene, clone size, D gene, J gene, CDR3 protein, CDR3 DNA. D genes are given only for firm matches. Clone size is given for some rows only: seen once, a few or many times, or a class if the clone is expanded.

>TRBV19|many|-|TRBJ2-3
CASSIGRGTDTQYF
TGTGCCAGTAGTATAGGGCGGGGCACAGATACGCAGTATTTT
>TRBV3-1|many|TRBD2|TRBJ2-1
CASSQGSGRAGNEQFF
TGTGCCAGCAGCCAGGGAAGCGGGAGGGCCGGCAATGAGCAGTTCTTC
>TRBV12-3/TRBV12-4|many|TRBD1|TRBJ2-5
CASSGSGTGWETQYF
TGTGCCAGCAGTGGAAGCGGGACAGGGTGGGAGACCCAGTACTTC
>TRBV7-9|many|-|TRBJ1-1
CASSLVLSNIEAFF
TGTGCCAGCAGCTTAGTTTTATCGAACATTGAAGCTTTCTTT
>TRBV20-1|many|-|TRBJ2-1
CSAYGRESSYNEQFF
TGCAGTGCCTACGGACGGGAGAGCTCCTACAATGAGCAGTTCTTC
>TRBV5-4|many|TRBD2|TRBJ2-1
CASSLEASGFFEQFF
TGTGCCAGCAGCTTGGAAGCTAGCGGGTTCTTTGAGCAGTTCTTC
>TRBV13|few|-|TRBJ2-1
CASTYPGETDEQFF
TGTGCCAGCACCTACCCCGGCGAAACGGATGAGCAGTTCTTC
>TRBV5-1|few|TRBD2|TRBJ2-1
CASSFSGRASGNEQFF
TGCGCCAGCAGCTTTTCCGGGAGGGCCTCAGGGAATGAGCAGTTCTTC
>TRBV6-5|-|-|TRBJ1-1
CASSYRTDYTEAFF
TGTGCCAGCAGTTACAGGACAGATTACACTGAAGCTTTCTTT
>TRBV11-3|many|-|TRBJ2-5
CASSLRNGETQYF
TGTGCCAGCAGCTTACGGAACGGGGAGACCCAGTACTTC
>TRBV15|many|-|TRBJ2-1
CATSSLVGEQFF
TGTGCCACCAGCAGTCTAGTAGGTGAGCAGTTCTTC
>TRBV3-1|-|-|TRBJ2-7
CASSQRASWAGYEQYF
TGTGCCAGCAGCCAAAGGGCTAGTTGGGCCGGGTACGAGCAGTACTTC
>TRBV11-2|-|TRBD2|TRBJ2-1
CASSLEGGRENEQFF
TGTGCCAGCAGCTTAGAGGGCGGGAGGGAAAATGAGCAGTTCTTC
>TRBV20-1|-|-|TRBJ2-5
CSASRAQIPETQYF
TGCAGTGCTAGTAGGGCTCAGATCCCCGAGACCCAGTACTTC
>TRBV20-1|many|-|TRBJ2-7
CSARPGTEPGGEQYF
TGCAGTGCTAGACCTGGGACTGAGCCGGGTGGAGAGCAGTACTTC
>TRBV7-2|many|-|TRBJ2-2
CASSLAGSRAGGELFF
TGTGCCAGCAGCTTAGCGGGTTCCAGGGCCGGCGGGGAGCTGTTTTTT